Below are 27 T cell receptor beta chains sequenced from a single sample in a study of immune characterization of retroperitoneal liposarcoma. A single record per CDR3 protein comes from TCRdb applying MiXCR to the PCR reads. The repertoire consists of about 2,500 distinct CDR3 sequences, with approximately 50% occurring once and the leading ten covering about 48%. Input material: tumor tissue. These receptors were taken from a female donor with retroperitoneal liposarcoma.

As for this clonotype: A junction end diverges from the germline sequence, so it may reflect a read error. The V gene is TRBV6-1, the J gene TRBJ2-1; TRBD2 is a possible D gene (5 bases). The CDR3 consists of 12 residues. Germline CDR1 MNHNS, CDR2 SASEGT. Written as DNA, the CDR3 is TGTGCCAGCGGCCCGGCTGGGGAGCTACCGTACTTC. This sequence encodes CASGPAGELPYF.

The rearrangement uses TRBV27 and TRBJ1-2; 10 bases match TRBD1. V was clipped by 6 bases and J by 8 bases; unmatched bases: 9. CDR3 length equals 14 residues. The germline CDR1 and CDR2 sequences are MNHEY and SMNVEV (reference sequence). The chain's CDR3 is CASRAIGTGEGYTF. The CDR3 DNA reads TGTGCCAGCAGGGCCATAGGGACAGGGGAAGGCTACACCTTC.

This rearrangement joins TRBV6-1 to TRBJ2-1; 8 nucleotides align to TRBD2. J lost 7 bases, V lost 2 bases, and 7 bases had no gene match. Germline loops: CDR1 MNHNS, CDR2 SASEGT. CDR3 length: 15 residues. The CDR3 loop reads CASSEFSGGVNEQFF. The CDR3 DNA sequence: TGTGCCAGCAGTGAATTCAGCGGGGGAGTTAATGAGCAGTTCTTC.

This clonotype has more than one count but fewer than ten. The rearrangement joins TRBV6-1 to TRBJ2-3; 8 positions match TRBD1. The length of the CDR3 is 17 residues. V was pared by 5 bases and J by 3 bases, with 13 bases of the junction left unmatched. CDR1 is MNHNS, CDR2 SASEGT, per germline. The CDR3 loop reads CASSPRTGTGWTDTQYF. CDR3 DNA: TGTGCCAGCAGTCCTCGGACAGGGACGGGTTGGACAGATACGCAGTATTTT.

This clonotype appeared a few times. J is TRBJ2-3 and V is TRBV6-1; 10 bases align to TRBD2. The junction had 18 bases not matched to a gene; V was cut back by 5 bases and J by 7 bases. Germline V gene lookup returns CDR1 MNHNS and CDR2 SASEGT. CDR3 length: 18 amino acids. The CDR3 sequence: CASSSEASGSYPRNTQYF. The CDR3 bases are TGTGCCAGCAGTAGCGAGGCTAGCGGGAGTTACCCCAGGAATACGCAGTATTTT.

V usage is TRBV7-2 and J usage is TRBJ2-3; possible D gene TRBD2, 5 bases. Trimming took 5 bases from V and 0 from J, leaving 12 bases between them. This CDR3 is 15 amino acids long. The V gene's germline CDR1 is SGHTA and CDR2 FQGNSA. CDR3 DNA sequence: TGTGCCAGCAGCCCTGACTACACTAGCACAGATACGCAGTATTTT. Translating gives CASSPDYTSTDTQYF.

V gene TRBV6-9 combines with J gene TRBJ2-1; no reliable D call. The J call may be wrong; the DNA end is better matched by TRBJ2-7. The CDR3 spans 11 residues. Germline assignment: CDR1 MNHGY and CDR2 SVAAGI. The CDR3 sequence: CASSSQYEQYF. In DNA, the CDR3 is TGTGCCAGCAGTTCTCAGTACGAGCAGTACTTC.

This clonotype has more than one count but fewer than ten. This chain uses TRBV6-1 with TRBJ2-2; D is perhaps TRBD2 (5 bases). The CDR3 is made up of 13 amino acids. CDR1 is MNHNS, CDR2 SASEGT, per germline. Trimming left V 3 bases short and J 5 bases short, with 7 bases between. DNA for the CDR3: TGTGCCAGCAGTGACGAGGGTACCGGGGAGCTGTTTTTT. Encoded protein: CASSDEGTGELFF.

This chain connects TRBV11-2 to TRBJ1-4; unclear D gene. CDR1 is SGHAT, CDR2 FQNNGV, per germline. CDR3 length: 12 amino acids. The V end lost 1 base, the J end lost 8 bases, and 5 bases lay between the germline ends. CDR3 residues: CASSLVGEKLFF. CDR3 nucleotides: TGTGCCAGCAGCTTAGTTGGGGAAAAACTGTTTTTT. Full variable domain (outside the CDR3, taken from reference TRBV11-2 and TRBJ1-4): EAGVAQSPRYKIIEKRQSVAFWCNPISGHATLYWYQQILGQGPKLLIQFQNNGVVDDSQLPKDRFSAERLKGVDSTLKIQPAKLEDSAVYLCASSLVGEKLFFGSGTQLSVL.

The chain uses TRBV7-2 and TRBJ2-6, with D possibly being TRBD2 (5 bases). With 6 bases removed from V and 0 bases from J, the gap between germline ends came to 6 bases. The CDR3 runs 14 residues. From germline, CDR1 is SGHTA and CDR2 FQGNSA. The CDR3 region has the DNA TGTGCCAGCAGGAGGGACTCTGGGGCCAACGTCCTGACTTTC. This translates into CASRRDSGANVLTF.

This clonotype occurred a few times. The chain couples TRBV6-1 to TRBJ2-5; D gene ambiguous. The CDR3 sequence is 12 residues long. The germline gives CDR1 MNHNS, CDR2 SASEGT. Trimming removed 3 bases at V and 1 base at J, with 3 bases between. The CDR3 DNA reads as TGTGCCAGCAGTGACAGCCAAGAGACCCAGTACTTC. This encodes CASSDSQETQYF.

A remark on this clonotype: Possible read error: a much larger clone is one base away. The rearrangement links TRBV6-1 to TRBJ2-5; maybe TRBD1 (6 bases). This CDR3 has 13 amino acids. V lost 2 bases and J lost 11, with 15 bases in between. The V gene's germline CDR1 is MNHNS and CDR2 SASEGT. CDR3 loop: CASSEQRKGEQYF. DNA of the CDR3: TGTGCCAGCAGTGAACAAAGGAAGGGGGAGCAGTACTTC.

Regarding this clonotype: At one end, the junction sequence differs from germline, possibly due to a read error. In DNA form, the CDR3 reads TGTGCCAGCAGCCTAGCGGGTTACAATGAGCAGTACTTC. This sequence encodes CASSLAGYNEQYF. The V gene is TRBV7-2, the J gene TRBJ2-5; 8 positions agree with TRBD2. The CDR3 loop spans 13 amino acids. In germline, CDR1 is SGHTA, CDR2 FQGNSA.

This clonotype has a single count. This chain links TRBV7-6 with TRBJ2-4, with 13 bases that match TRBD2. This CDR3 has 16 residues. V shed 5 bases, J shed 3 bases, and the junction held 4 bases outside the gene matches. CDR1 is SGHVS, CDR2 FNYEAQ, per germline. CDR3 sequence (DNA): TGTGCCAGCAGCCGCGGGACTAGCGGGGTCAAAAACATTCAGTACTTC. Translated, it gives CASSRGTSGVKNIQYF.

This clonotype occurred a few times. The V and J genes are TRBV6-6 and TRBJ2-3, with 11 bases fitting TRBD2. This CDR3 contains 16 residues. J lost 2 bases, V lost 5 bases, and 6 bases had no gene match. The germline CDR1 and CDR2 sequences are MNHNY and SVGAGI (reference sequence). This chain's CDR3 is CASSGRLAGPTDTQYF. The CDR3 DNA reads TGTGCCAGCAGTGGGAGACTAGCGGGACCCACAGATACGCAGTATTTT.

A word on this clonotype: Given the absence of the conserved phenylalanine or tryptophan at the CDR3 end, a read error is likely. No DNA is shown, since the ends of the CDR3 on it are uncertain; the CDR3 is the one TCRdb lists. The V call is TRBV6-1, the J call TRBJ2-3; TRBD2 is the table's D call, not checked against the DNA. The CDR3 length is 12 residues, termini included. The germline V gene encodes CDR1 MNHNS and CDR2 SASEGT. CDR3 sequence: CAGSSGGSSLDL.

This chain joins TRBV25-1 and TRBJ2-3; 10 bases fit TRBD1. The CDR3 is 17 residues long. V lost 1 base and J lost 3; bases outside the gene matches: 7. Germline-derived CDR1 and CDR2 are MGHDK and SYGVNS. The CDR3 loop is CASSESKDRGMTDTQYF. As DNA, the CDR3 is TGTGCCAGCAGTGAATCCAAGGACAGGGGGATGACAGATACGCAGTATTTT. Combining the CDR3 with reference TRBV25-1 and TRBJ2-3 gives the whole variable domain EADIYQTPRYLVIGTGKKITLECSQTMGHDKMYWYQQDPGMELHLIHYSYGVNSTEKGDLSSESTVSRIRTEHFPLTLESARPSHTSQYLCASSESKDRGMTDTQYFGPGTRLTVL.

The chain joins TRBV7-8 to TRBJ1-2, with 7 bases aligning to TRBD1. Germline loops: CDR1 SGHVS, CDR2 FQNEAQ. This CDR3 comprises 14 residues. V shed 1 base and J 8 bases; nucleotides not matched to a gene: 7. CDR3 DNA sequence: TGTGCCAGCAGCTTAGACAGGGGCTCTGACGGCTACACCTTC. Its protein product is CASSLDRGSDGYTF.

The rearrangement joins TRBV10-2 to TRBJ2-1, with a possible D match to TRBD2 (5 bases). The V gene's germline CDR1 is WSHSY and CDR2 SAAADI. CDR3 length: 14 amino acids. The V end was cut by 0 bases, the J end by 10 bases, with 13 bases between. The CDR3 DNA reads TGCGCCAGCAGTGAGTCGACTAACAACTACGAGCAGTTCTTC. This gives the protein CASSESTNNYEQFF.

This chain joins TRBV6-1 and TRBJ2-2; TRBD1 matches 7 bases. The CDR3 runs to 17 residues. Germline values: CDR1 MNHNS, CDR2 SASEGT. Trimming cost V 0 bases and J 0 bases; bases outside gene matches: 4. This CDR3 reads CASSEANRGPNTGELFF. Written as DNA, the CDR3 is TGTGCCAGCAGTGAAGCCAACAGGGGCCCGAACACCGGGGAGCTGTTTTTT.

In this sample, this clonotype is medium-sized (0.01 to 0.1%). V and J are TRBV11-1 and TRBJ2-1; the D gene could be TRBD1 or TRBD2 (7 bases each). The J call may be mistaken, given a closer DNA end match to TRBJ2-7. CDR1 SGHAT and CDR2 FQDESV come from the germline V gene (reference sequence). The CDR3 loop spans 15 amino acids. The CDR3 reads CASSSDRASGTLQYF. The CDR3 DNA reads as TGTGCCAGCAGCTCCGACAGGGCTAGCGGAACTTTGCAGTACTTC.

This sequence joins TRBV3-1 and TRBJ1-6, with 7 bases aligning to TRBD1. Germline CDR1 and CDR2: LGHDT and YNNKEL (reference sequence). This CDR3 is built from 14 residues. J was trimmed by 7 bases and V by 4 bases; bases with no gene match: 4. CDR3 bases: TGTGCCAGCAGCCGGACAGGCATCAATTCACCCCTCCACTTT. This sequence encodes CASSRTGINSPLHF.

The genes are TRBV6-5 and TRBJ2-1; D might be TRBD2 (6 bases). Per germline, CDR1 MNHEY and CDR2 SVGAGI. V dropped 2 bases and J dropped 15 bases, with 14 bases sitting between them. This CDR3 comprises 12 residues. The CDR3 DNA reads TGTGCCAGCAGTTACGGGATGGGACTGCCGTTCTTC. This sequence encodes CASSYGMGLPFF.

This chain uses TRBV7-7 with TRBJ2-5, with D unresolved. Deletions cut 1 base from V and 11 bases from J, with 23 bases between. The germline V gene encodes CDR1 SSHAT and CDR2 FNYEAQ (reference sequence). The CDR3 totals 16 residues. CDR3 protein: CASSLELASAYNEQYF. DNA for the CDR3: TGTGCCAGCAGCTTAGAGTTAGCTTCAGCCTACAATGAGCAGTACTTC.

CDR3 region: CASSPRLNNEQFF. In nucleotides, the CDR3 is TGTGCCAGCAGTCCCCGACTCAACAATGAGCAGTTCTTC. The chain couples TRBV6-1 to TRBJ2-1; D call uncertain. Germline assignment: CDR1 MNHNS and CDR2 SASEGT. This CDR3 region has 13 residues. V was shortened by 5 bases and J by 5 bases, with 10 bases between the two germline ends.

The chain carries TRBV6-1 and TRBJ1-3; D is uncertain. Trimming left V 5 bases short and J 2 bases short, with 10 bases between. The CDR3 spans 14 residues. CDR1 and CDR2 (germline): MNHNS, SASEGT. CDR3 DNA: TGTGCCAGCAGTAAGACGTTCCCTGGAAACACCATATATTTT. Its translation is CASSKTFPGNTIYF.

The chain combines TRBV5-3 with TRBJ1-1; 7 bases match TRBD1. TRBV5-3 is recorded as an ORF, its role being uncertain. With 8 bases clipped from V and 6 bases from J, the junction kept 10 bases outside the gene matches. This CDR3 comprises 13 residues. This chain's CDR3 is CASSASGTAEAFF. The CDR3 nucleotides read TGTGCCAGCAGCGCCTCAGGGACAGCTGAAGCTTTCTTT.